This T cell receptor (beta chain) appears in the sequencing data of a study of blood T cell repertoires in COVID-19 (dated by TCRdb to the early 2020s). For context, the study as a whole: Collaborator samples came from the United States, Italy and Spain and covered acute and convalescent phases of COVID-19. The prospective study material was composed of cDNA or gDNA derived from T cells, B-cell-depleted T cells, or PBMCs. Subjects who had been exposed to COVID-19, were actively infected with it, or had recovered from it provided the deeply sampled blood TCRbeta repertoires that made up the dataset. A freely available public database, intended as a resource for researchers studying the immune response to SARS-CoV-2, is where the repertoires were released. The samples were drawn from the first 160 participants of the ongoing ImmuneRACE study and from some 1,300 subjects provided by 6 global collaborators. The sample metadata nearly always contained a de-identified subject ID, COVID-19 status, age in years and sex. Where available, HLA class I and class II types were taken from metadata supplied by the sample provider and were not determined by assay-based typing. Study-level results and caveats: How much clinical and demographic metadata was included differed by source and by participant, and the metadata was provided uncurated.

Sequences LNHNV (CDR1) and YYDKDF (CDR2) are obtained from the germline V gene (reference sequence). Trimming at the junction amounts to 1 base on V and 6 bases on J, and the germline ends lie 3 bases apart. Including cysteine and phenylalanine, the CDR3 has 12 amino acids. The CDR3 DNA has 36 bases and is translated from base 1. This clone appeared a few times. What antigen it recognizes has not been identified. Per-base qualities were not stored, and no clone one base away is much larger. TCRbeta CDR3 regions were amplified from genomic DNA by means of the immunoSEQ Assay, a bias-controlled multiplex PCR. As for how the authors treated the data: Nucleated cell counts per sample were estimated from amplification of reference gene primers within the assay. Sequence reads were collapsed and filtered to measure the absolute abundance of every unique TCRbeta CDR3 rearrangement. Productive Simpson clonality was computed per sample as the square root of Simpson's diversity index over productive rearrangements. Not all clones reach the TCRdb copy of this immuneACCESS table, which keeps in-frame sequences only. Checked studies attribute under half of the gap to unresolved V genes and leave the rest unexplained. V, J and clone size were drawn from that table, and D and trimming were deduced from the DNA. Here the sample has under 170,000 clones; approximately 83% occur a single time. Less than 3.5% of the sample goes to the ten largest clones.

The collaborating institutions used their own protocols to collect whole blood in K2EDTA tubes. For TCRbeta analysis, collaborator samples were shipped as frozen whole blood, as isolated PBMCs, or as DNA extracted from either sample type. Sequenced input: peripheral blood. The sequence derives from a man in his 70s with acute or convalescent COVID-19. Recombination connected TRBV15 to TRBJ2-2; the D segment cannot be called with confidence. CDR3 region: CATSRGPGELFF. The nucleotide sequence reads TGTGCCACCAGCAGAGGGCCCGGGGAGCTGTTTTTT.